Described below is a single TCR beta chain sequence and its context. The method was immunoSEQ multiplex PCR; TCRdb's version includes in-frame clones alone and lacks a portion of them. The sample has some 60,000 clones; about four fifths are singletons. After thawing and overnight rest, PBMC were stained with GMM-loaded CD1B tetramer, viability dye and anti-CD3 for sorting. C32 glucose monomycolate from Rhodococcus equi was loaded onto the CD1B tetramers. These data are taken from a study of T cells in tuberculosis. The CDR3 sequence is 14 residues long. The germline V gene encodes CDR1 LNHDA and CDR2 SQIVND (reference sequence). The V and J ends lost 8 bases and 6 bases, in that order; junction bases with no gene match: 10.

Sequenced material: CD1b-GMM tetramer-negative cells sorted from PBMCs. The sequence was obtained from an adult woman with latent tuberculosis. This sequence joins TRBV19 and TRBJ1-1, with TRBD1 matching 9 bases. This CDR3 reads CASSYRGQGAEAFF. DNA for the CDR3: TGTGCCAGTTCCTACAGGGGGCAGGGTGCTGAAGCTTTCTTT.